The sequence of this TCR beta chain was determined in a study of CD8 T cells in Susac syndrome. Deletions cut 4 bases from V and 7 bases from J, with 11 bases between. Per the germline V gene, CDR1 is MGHRA and CDR2 is YSYEKL. CDR3 length: 12 amino acids. Random hexamers were used to reverse transcribe about 0.5 to 1 ug of RNA. TCRdb used MiXCR to reprocess the immunoSEQ multiplex PCR reads, holding one entry per CDR3 protein. The data show 160,000 or so distinct CDR3 sequences, approximately 95% seen once. Sequencing input: CD4+ T cells from PBMCs. The V gene is TRBV4-1, the J gene TRBJ2-7; D is unclear. The TCR comes from a human donor with Susac syndrome. Here the CDR3 DNA reads TGCGCCAGCAGCCCTCGACCTGGAGAGCAGTACTTC. Amino acids: CASSPRPGEQYF.